The following is a T cell receptor beta chain sequence with its context. This entry comes from a study of somatic mutations in cytotoxic T cells in rheumatoid arthritis. The CDR3 totals 16 residues. Trimming removed 1 base at V and 2 bases at J, with 15 bases between. CDR1 is SGHTA, CDR2 FQGNSA, per germline. TCRdb keeps only in-frame clones here, not all; method: immunoSEQ multiplex PCR. The data contain about 19,000 clones, 80% to 90% of them singletons. The chain is built from TRBV7-2 and TRBJ2-7; D not resolved. The sequenced sample was CD8+ T cells sorted from blood. The sequence was collected from an adult with rheumatoid arthritis. CDR3 loop: CASSLVDHPTPYEQYF. The CDR3 region has the DNA TGTGCCAGCAGCTTAGTGGACCATCCAACCCCCTACGAGCAGTACTTC.